One and the same sample provided the 21 T cell receptor beta chains below, sequenced in a study of T cell repertoires in cytomegalovirus infection. One entry per CDR3 protein, called by TCRdb with MiXCR from the reads. The sample yields more than 150,000 distinct CDR3 sequences, over 15% seen once. The sequenced sample consisted of CD8+ T cells from PBMCs. Receptors originate from a human donor in good health (CMV status not recorded). Some clones in this sample may be carry-over from other donors' samples.

V gene TRBV29-1 combines with J gene TRBJ2-7; TRBD2 agrees at 11 bases. The CDR3 has 14 residues. V shed 7 bases, J shed 5 bases, and the junction held 10 bases outside the gene matches. Germline loops: CDR1 SQVTM, CDR2 ANQGSEA. CDR3 region: CSAGRLAGGHEQYF. DNA for the CDR3: TGCAGCGCCGGACGGTTAGCGGGAGGGCACGAGCAGTACTTC.

The rearrangement uses TRBV7-3 and TRBJ2-5; D remains ambiguous. The CDR3 consists of 15 residues. Germline V gives CDR1 SGHTA, CDR2 FQGTGA. V was cut by 1 base and J by 5 bases, with 14 bases left in between. Here the CDR3 reads CASSLNQQTRETQYF. The CDR3 DNA follows: TGTGCCAGCAGCTTAAACCAGCAAACCAGGGAGACCCAGTACTTC.

The table lists this clonotype with many counts. The genes are TRBV7-2 and TRBJ2-1; possible D gene TRBD1, 6 bases. In germline, CDR1 is SGHTA, CDR2 FQGNSA. This CDR3 spans 15 amino acids. V gave up 6 bases and J gave up 8 bases, with 20 bases separating them. Here the CDR3 reads CASSFTGRLFDEQFF. The CDR3 coding sequence is TGTGCCAGCAGTTTTACAGGGCGTTTATTCGATGAGCAGTTCTTC.

The chain carries TRBV28 and TRBJ2-2, with D tentatively TRBD1 (6 bases). The CDR3 is made up of 16 amino acids. The germline V gene has CDR1 MDHEN and CDR2 SYDVKM. V lost 3 bases, J lost 0 bases, and 11 bases lay in between. DNA of the CDR3: TGTGCCAGCAGTTTTCCGGGACACACGAACACCGGGGAGCTGTTTTTT. Translating gives CASSFPGHTNTGELFF.

V gene TRBV20-1 combines with J gene TRBJ1-2; tentative D call: TRBD1 (5 bases). Deletions cut 2 bases from V and 0 bases from J, with 16 bases between. The germline CDR1 and CDR2 sequences are DFQATT and SNEGSKA (reference sequence). The CDR3 consists of 16 residues. CDR3 sequence reads: CSARSSGGLTNYGYTF. The CDR3 bases are TGCAGTGCTAGATCGTCGGGGGGATTAACTAACTATGGCTACACCTTC.

The chain uses TRBV6-2 or TRBV6-3 and TRBJ2-1; D perhaps matches TRBD2 (6 bases). The CDR3 is 13 residues long. V lost 7 bases, J lost 0 bases, and 7 bases lay in between. The germline CDR1 and CDR2 sequences are MNHEY and SVGEGT. The CDR3 reads CASTEGSYNEQFF. The CDR3 nucleotides are TGTGCCAGCACGGAGGGCTCCTACAATGAGCAGTTCTTC.

V is TRBV6-1 and J is TRBJ2-5; D gene uncertain. V was clipped by 7 bases and J by 1 base, with 16 bases between them. CDR3 size: 15 residues. Germline CDR1 is MNHNS and CDR2 is SASEGT. CDR3 protein: CASTPLRVTQETQYF. Written as DNA, the CDR3 is TGTGCCAGCACCCCCTTAAGGGTGACCCAAGAGACCCAGTACTTC.

In its sample, this clonotype was seen a few times. The chain joins TRBV5-1 to TRBJ2-3; 7 positions match TRBD1. Germline values: CDR1 SGHRS, CDR2 YFSETQ. V lost 4 bases and J lost 8; bases outside the gene matches: 4. The CDR3 is 12 residues long. The CDR3 coding sequence is TGCGCCAGCAGCGGGGACAGTCCTACGCAGTATTTT. Amino acid sequence: CASSGDSPTQYF.

This clonotype appeared many times. This rearrangement joins TRBV7-9 to TRBJ1-1; no definite D call. CDR3 length equals 12 residues. The germline V gene has CDR1 SEHNR and CDR2 FQNEAQ (reference sequence). Trimming took off 5 bases at V and 1 base at J, with 5 bases between the two ends. The DNA for the CDR3 is TGTGCCAGCAGCCACCGGAACACTGAAGCTTTCTTT. This gives the protein CASSHRNTEAFF.

In its sample, this clonotype was seen many times. This chain connects TRBV6-2 or TRBV6-3 to TRBJ2-5, with D perhaps TRBD1 or TRBD2 (6 bases each). CDR1 is MNHEY, CDR2 SVGEGT, per germline. Trimming took 2 bases from V and 4 from J, leaving 14 bases between them. CDR3 length equals 15 residues. CDR3 DNA: TGTGCCAGCAGTTACACAGCCGAGGGGGGAGAGACCCAGTACTTC. Translation gives CASSYTAEGGETQYF.

On this clonotype itself: Compared with germline, one end of the junction differs, possibly owing to a read error. V usage is TRBV5-4 and J usage is TRBJ2-5; 11 nucleotides match TRBD2. Per the germline V gene, CDR1 is SGHNT and CDR2 is YYREEE (reference sequence). CDR3 size: 19 residues. In DNA form, the CDR3 reads TGTGCCAGCAGCTTGGACCTCCTTAGCGGGACTAGCGGCCAAGAGACCCAGTGCTTC. Its translation is CASSLDLLSGTSGQETQCF.

The J gene is TRBJ1-1, the V gene TRBV29-1; D may be TRBD1 (5 bases). CDR1 and CDR2 (germline): SQVTM, ANQGSEA. This CDR3 region has 13 residues. Trimming pared 6 bases from V and 4 bases from J, leaving 15 bases between. CDR3 loop: CSVASGTSTEAFF. The CDR3 coding sequence is TGCAGCGTAGCTTCAGGGACGTCCACTGAAGCTTTCTTT.

V gene TRBV7-2 combines with J gene TRBJ2-1; 15 bases are shared with TRBD2. From germline, CDR1 is SGHTA and CDR2 FQGNSA. This CDR3 is 16 amino acids long. Germline trimming cut 5 bases from V and 16 bases from J; bases unmatched to any gene: 15. The chain's CDR3 is CASSRTSGRAEDPFFF. DNA for the CDR3: TGTGCCAGCAGCCGGACTAGCGGGAGGGCAGAGGACCCGTTTTTCTTC. The full variable domain, its missing parts supplied by reference TRBV7-2 and TRBJ2-1, is GAGVSQSPSNKVTEKGKDVELRCDPISGHTALYWYRQSLGQGLEFLIYFQGNSAPDKSGLPSDRFSAERTGGSVSTLTIQRTQQEDSAVYLCASSRTSGRAEDPFFFGPGTRLTVL.

A few counts support this clonotype. This chain joins TRBV6-1 and TRBJ2-1; either TRBD1 or TRBD2 may fit D (5 bases each). Germline V gene data show CDR1 as MNHNS and CDR2 as SASEGT. The V gene lost 10 bases and the J gene lost 8 bases, with 15 bases spanning the gap. The CDR3 extends over 12 amino acids. In DNA, the CDR3 is TGTGCCACCACGTGGGACCGCCATGAGCAGTTCTTC. As protein: CATTWDRHEQFF.

This clonotype was seen only a few times. The chain couples TRBV7-3 to TRBJ2-7; 9 nucleotides agree with TRBD2. CDR1 and CDR2 (germline): SGHTA, FQGTGA. This CDR3 is 14 amino acids long. Losses at the gene ends were 3 bases for V and 4 bases for J; bases not matched to a gene: 4. The CDR3 region is CASSFLAGRYEQYF. CDR3 nucleotides: TGTGCCAGCAGCTTTCTAGCGGGGAGGTACGAGCAGTACTTC.

This clonotype turned up a few times. The genes are TRBV7-8 and TRBJ1-5; a weak D match, TRBD1 (5 bases). This CDR3 comprises 15 residues. Germline loops: CDR1 SGHVS, CDR2 FQNEAQ. V lost 5 bases to trimming and J lost 2 bases, with 13 bases between them. The CDR3 loop is CASSPVGVGNQPQHF. Here the CDR3 DNA reads TGTGCCAGCAGCCCTGTGGGGGTTGGCAATCAGCCCCAGCATTTT.

The V gene is TRBV11-2, the J gene TRBJ2-7, with TRBD2 matching over 12 bases. The germline gives CDR1 SGHAT, CDR2 FQNNGV. Unmatched junction bases numbered 6, after V lost 4 bases and J lost 2 bases. The CDR3 runs 16 residues. The CDR3 DNA sequence: TGTGCCAGCAGCTCCCTAGCGGGAGGGGGCCCCTACGAGCAGTACTTC. This gives the protein CASSSLAGGGPYEQYF.

This clonotype turned up a few times. The chain is built from TRBV27 and TRBJ2-7; possible D gene TRBD2, 5 bases. Deletions cut 6 bases from V and 6 bases from J, with 9 bases between. Germline V gene data show CDR1 as MNHEY and CDR2 as SMNVEV (reference sequence). The CDR3 contains 11 residues. In DNA, the CDR3 is TGTGCCAGCAGGGCGGGCCTCGAGCAGTACTTC. Translating it yields CASRAGLEQYF.

This chain links TRBV20-1 with TRBJ2-1; 7 bases map to TRBD2. The CDR3 contains 17 residues. The V segment lost 0 bases and the J segment 9 bases; nucleotides outside the gene matches: 17. Per the germline V gene, CDR1 is DFQATT and CDR2 is SNEGSKA (reference sequence). The CDR3, as DNA: TGCAGTGCTAGAGATCTCTATTCCGGGACTACCTCCAGTGAGCAGTTCTTC. Its translation is CSARDLYSGTTSSEQFF.

In its sample, this clonotype was seen a few times. The V and J genes are TRBV29-1 and TRBJ2-1; the D call may be TRBD1 or TRBD2 (5 bases each). V was shortened by 3 bases and J by 10 bases, with 19 bases between the two germline ends. The CDR3 covers 14 residues. Germline V gene data show CDR1 as SQVTM and CDR2 as ANQGSEA. CDR3 loop: CSVEGDRGGWEQFF. The CDR3, as DNA: TGCAGCGTTGAGGGGGACCGTGGAGGTTGGGAGCAGTTCTTC.

The rearrangement uses TRBV6-5 and TRBJ2-1, with 12 bases that match TRBD2. Trimming at V came to 0 bases and at J to 4 bases, leaving 1 base not matched to a gene. This CDR3 contains 16 residues. Germline V lookup: CDR1 MNHEY, CDR2 SVGAGI. The CDR3 sequence: CASSYSGTSGYNEQFF. CDR3 sequence (DNA): TGTGCCAGCAGTTACTCTGGGACTAGCGGGTACAATGAGCAGTTCTTC.